This TCR beta chain emerged from a study of blood T cell repertoires in COVID-19. Participants came from roughly 24 US areas, aged about 18 to 100 years. Contact with a PCR-confirmed or clinician-diagnosed COVID-19 case occurred within 2 weeks of entry. Per the original data handling: Amplified reference gene primers provided the basis for estimating nucleated cell counts. The data were produced by immunoSEQ multiplex PCR, yet TCRdb's version contains in-frame clones alone and is incomplete. V and J calls and clone size are those listed in that table; D and trimming were worked out from the DNA. The repertoire consists of some 400,000 clones, with approximately 89% occurring once and the leading ten covering roughly 0.9%. Trimming at V came to 4 bases and at J to 4 bases, leaving 7 bases not matched to a gene. Germline-derived CDR1 and CDR2 are SGHNT and YYREEE (reference sequence). This CDR3 has 14 amino acids.

The chain couples TRBV5-4 to TRBJ2-5; 7 bases are shared with TRBD2. The clonotype originates from a woman in her thirties or forties who had been exposed to COVID-19. The sequenced material came from PBMCs or T cells enriched from blood (not recorded which). The CDR3 spells CASSLGGGGETQYF. Written as DNA, the CDR3 is TGTGCCAGCAGCCTGGGGGGGGGTGGAGAGACCCAGTACTTC.